One and the same sample provided the 3 T cell receptor beta chains below, sequenced in a study of cytomegalovirus exposure and HLA in healthy donors. This PCR relied on a set of 60 Vbeta primers and 13 Jbeta primers. Only in-frame clones appear in the TCRdb table, and some are missing; sequencing was by immunoSEQ multiplex PCR. The sample holds some 77,000 clones; approximately 75% are singletons and the top ten take less than 8%. Sequencing was carried out using PBMCs. These receptors were obtained from a woman aged 40 to 55 in good health and CMV-seronegative.

The V and J genes are TRBV7-9 and TRBJ1-1; D gene unclear. The CDR3 loop spans 10 amino acids. Trimming took off 3 bases at V and 11 bases at J, with 7 bases between the two ends. Germline CDR1 is SEHNR and CDR2 is FQNEAQ (reference sequence). The CDR3 sequence: CASSLKRAFF. Written as DNA, the CDR3 is TGTGCCAGCAGCTTGAAACGGGCTTTCTTT.

V is TRBV18 and J is TRBJ2-2; D remains unclear. The CDR3 contains 14 residues. Trimming stripped 5 bases from V and 1 base from J, with 8 bases between. The germline CDR1 and CDR2 sequences are KGHSH and LQKENI. CDR3 in amino acids: CASSRPGNTGELFF. In DNA form, the CDR3 reads TGTGCCAGCTCAAGACCGGGGAACACCGGGGAGCTGTTTTTT.

The V and J genes are TRBV5-1 and TRBJ1-1, with a tentative D call TRBD1 (6 bases). Trimming left V 4 bases short and J 1 base short, with 11 bases between. In germline, CDR1 is SGHRS, CDR2 YFSETQ. The length of the CDR3 is 14 residues. For the CDR3, the DNA is TGCGCCAGCAGCACCAACAGGGCGAACACTGAAGCTTTCTTT. Protein: CASSTNRANTEAFF.